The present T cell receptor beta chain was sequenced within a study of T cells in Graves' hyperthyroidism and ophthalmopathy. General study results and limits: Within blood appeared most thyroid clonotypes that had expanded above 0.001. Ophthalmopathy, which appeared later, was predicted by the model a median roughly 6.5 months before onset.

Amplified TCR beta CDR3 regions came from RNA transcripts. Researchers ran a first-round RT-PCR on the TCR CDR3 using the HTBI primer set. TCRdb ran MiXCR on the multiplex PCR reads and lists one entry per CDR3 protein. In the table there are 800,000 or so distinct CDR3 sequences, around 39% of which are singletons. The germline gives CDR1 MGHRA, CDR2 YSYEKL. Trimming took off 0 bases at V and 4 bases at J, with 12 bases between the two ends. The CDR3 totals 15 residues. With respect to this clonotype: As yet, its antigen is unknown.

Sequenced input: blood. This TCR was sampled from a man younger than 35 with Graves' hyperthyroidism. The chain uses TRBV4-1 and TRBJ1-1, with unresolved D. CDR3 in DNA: TGCGCCAGCAGCCAAGAAGCCGGCCGGGGCACTGAAGCTTTCTTT. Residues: CASSQEAGRGTEAFF.